The 2 T cell receptor beta chains below come from one sample, sequenced in a study of post-analysis software for immune sequencing data. Unique molecular identifiers were carried by the TCR beta cDNA libraries. TCRdb fed the PCR reads into MiXCR, producing one record per CDR3 protein. The repertoire holds about 260,000 distinct CDR3 sequences, 36% seen once, with 4% to 6% in the top ten. Their target antigens are unknown. Overall study results and limits: With TRBV5-6, TRBV5-1 and TRBV20-1 included, about five TRBV segments were more frequent in patients than in controls.

The sequenced sample consisted of blood. These TCRs come from a girl between 10 and 17 years old with multiple sclerosis.

V and J are TRBV5-1 and TRBJ2-1; no reliable D call. V was clipped by 7 bases and J by 5 bases, with 7 bases between them. The germline CDR1 and CDR2 sequences are SGHRS and YFSETQ. The CDR3 is 11 amino acids. Here the CDR3 reads CASATNNEQFF. The CDR3, as DNA: TGCGCCAGCGCCACAAACAATGAGCAGTTCTTC.

A note on this clonotype: Relative to the germline gene, one junction end is altered; a read error may explain this. This chain links TRBV29-1 with TRBJ1-1; 10 bases agree with TRBD1. In germline, CDR1 is SQVTM, CDR2 ANQGSEA. The CDR3 is 13 amino acids. This CDR3 is CSVVDRGLTEVFF. The DNA of the CDR3 is TGCAGCGTTGTCGACAGGGGGCTGACTGAAGTTTTCTTT.